These 21 T cell receptor beta chains were sequenced from one sample in a study of glioma-infiltrating T cells after dendritic cell vaccination. Here immunoSEQ multiplex PCR was the method, and the copy in TCRdb shows in-frame clones only, minus some. Of fewer than 85,000 clones listed, 70% to 90% are singletons. The material sequenced was blood, taken before dendritic cell vaccination. Receptor source: a human donor with glioblastoma.

The rearrangement links TRBV30 to TRBJ1-6; the D gene is possibly TRBD1 (6 bases). Germline lookup yields CDR1 GTSNPN and CDR2 SVGIG (reference sequence). The CDR3 runs to 15 residues. V dropped 0 bases and J dropped 10 bases, with 16 bases sitting between them. The CDR3, as DNA: TGTGCCTGGAGTGTACCATGGGGGCGCCGGTCACCCCTCCACTTT. Protein product: CAWSVPWGRRSPLHF.

This sequence joins TRBV2 and TRBJ2-5; 8 bases are a match to TRBD2. CDR1 is SNHLY, CDR2 FYNNEI, per germline. CDR3 length: 14 residues. The junction had 4 bases not matched to a gene; V was cut back by 2 bases and J by 5 bases. CDR3 region: CASSERGGLETQYF. The CDR3 DNA follows: TGTGCCAGCAGTGAACGGGGGGGCTTGGAGACCCAGTACTTC.

V gene TRBV19 combines with J gene TRBJ1-6, with unresolved D. Germline-derived CDR1 and CDR2 are LNHDA and SQIVND (reference sequence). Trimming left V 4 bases short and J 10 bases short, with 14 bases between. This CDR3 has 14 residues. In nucleotides, the CDR3 is TGTGCCAGTAGTAGTGTATCCCAACAGTCACCCCTCCACTTT. Translating it yields CASSSVSQQSPLHF.

The rearrangement links TRBV5-1 to TRBJ1-6, with 8 bases aligning to TRBD1. The CDR3 has 15 amino acids. V trimming: 4 bases; J trimming: 9 bases; junction bases outside the gene matches: 9. Looked up from germline, CDR1 is SGHRS and CDR2 is YFSETQ. The CDR3 loop is CASSAGQGTGSPLHF. The CDR3 DNA follows: TGCGCCAGCAGCGCAGGACAGGGAACCGGTTCACCCCTCCACTTT.

CDR3 amino acids: CASSHKPGSNTGELFF. The CDR3 coding sequence is TGCGCCAGCAGCCACAAACCAGGGTCCAACACCGGGGAGCTGTTTTTT. The rearrangement links TRBV4-1 to TRBJ2-2; weak D call: TRBD1 (5 bases). This CDR3 is built from 16 residues. Germline V CDR1 and CDR2: MGHRA, YSYEKL. Trimming left V 3 bases short and J 2 bases short, with 13 bases between.

The rearrangement joins TRBV11-3 to TRBJ1-1; possibly TRBD1 for D (5 bases). The V end lost 6 bases, the J end lost 0 bases, and 11 bases lay between the germline ends. This CDR3 is 14 amino acids long. Germline CDR1 is SGHNT and CDR2 is YENEEA. CDR3 region: CASSYDRMNTEAFF. For the CDR3, the DNA is TGTGCCAGCAGTTACGACAGAATGAACACTGAAGCTTTCTTT.

The rearrangement joins TRBV5-6 to TRBJ2-2, with D perhaps matching TRBD1 (6 bases). Germline V gives CDR1 SGHDT, CDR2 YYEEEE. The CDR3 has 15 amino acids. V lost 2 bases to trimming and J lost 6 bases, with 14 bases between them. In nucleotides, the CDR3 is TGTGCCAGCAGCTTTAGAACAGGGATTTCCGGGGAGCTGTTTTTT. Amino acids: CASSFRTGISGELFF.

The gene calls are TRBV5-1 and TRBJ2-1; the match to TRBD2 covers 9 bases. CDR1 is SGHRS and CDR2 is YFSETQ in the germline V gene. V was pared by 7 bases and J by 6 bases, with 8 bases of the junction left unmatched. This CDR3 is 14 amino acids long. This chain's CDR3 is CASSIAGVINEQFF. The CDR3 nucleotides read TGCGCCAGCTCTATAGCGGGGGTAATCAATGAGCAGTTCTTC. Full variable domain (remainder filled in from reference TRBV5-1 and TRBJ2-1): KAGVTQTPRYLIKTRGQQVTLSCSPISGHRSVSWYQQTPGQGLQFLFEYFSETQRNKGNFPGRFSGRQFSNSRSEMNVSTLELGDSALYLCASSIAGVINEQFFGPGTRLTVL.

The chain is built from TRBV27 and TRBJ2-4, with a weak D call TRBD1 (5 bases). V was cut by 3 bases and J by 6 bases, with 9 bases left in between. The germline V gene encodes CDR1 MNHEY and CDR2 SMNVEV (reference sequence). The CDR3 runs 13 residues. CDR3 sequence: CASSFSGANIQYF. CDR3 nucleotide sequence: TGTGCCAGCAGTTTTTCTGGGGCAAACATTCAGTACTTC.

The genes are TRBV18 and TRBJ2-7; possibly TRBD2 for D (6 bases). Germline lookup yields CDR1 KGHSH and CDR2 LQKENI. Trimming took 2 bases from V and 7 from J, leaving 18 bases between them. The CDR3 spans 15 residues. The CDR3 region has the DNA TGTGCCAGCTCACCAATCGCACTAGCCGTCTTAGAGCAGTACTTC. This codes for CASSPIALAVLEQYF.

The rearrangement links TRBV19 to TRBJ1-4; D not resolved. The V end was cut by 4 bases, the J end by 8 bases, with 17 bases between. Germline values: CDR1 LNHDA, CDR2 SQIVND (reference sequence). The CDR3 consists of 15 residues. The CDR3 coding sequence is TGTGCCAGTAGTACCATGGCCGTGACGAGGGAAAAACTGTTTTTT. Its protein product is CASSTMAVTREKLFF.

The chain carries TRBV10-3 and TRBJ1-4; D ambiguous. CDR3 length: 15 amino acids. V was trimmed by 0 bases and J by 0 bases, leaving 5 bases between them. Germline CDR1 is ENHRY and CDR2 is SYGVKD. The CDR3 region is CAISESSTTNEKLFF. The CDR3 DNA is TGTGCCATCAGTGAGTCGAGTACAACTAATGAAAAACTGTTTTTT.

J is TRBJ2-5 and V is TRBV7-9, with 9 positions matching TRBD2. Trimming removed 4 bases from V and 2 bases from J; junction bases left unmatched: 11. This CDR3 contains 17 residues. In germline, CDR1 is SEHNR, CDR2 FQNEAQ (reference sequence). The CDR3 DNA reads TGTGCCAGCAGCTCTGGACTAGCGTGGGGAGGTCAAGAGACCCAGTACTTC. The encoded protein is CASSSGLAWGGQETQYF.

The CDR3 coding sequence is TGTGCCATCAGTAGGGGGGCTAGCGGGAGCCTTCGAAACACCGGGGAGCTGTTTTTT. The encoded protein is CAISRGASGSLRNTGELFF. The chain recombines TRBV10-3 with TRBJ2-2, with 10 bases aligning to TRBD2. V was pared by 5 bases and J by 2 bases, with 14 bases of the junction left unmatched. Looked up from germline, CDR1 is ENHRY and CDR2 is SYGVKD. CDR3 length: 19 amino acids.

The gene calls are TRBV30 and TRBJ1-4; D call uncertain. V gave up 4 bases and J gave up 7 bases, with 19 bases separating them. The CDR3 has 15 residues. Germline V gene sequence: CDR1 GTSNPN, CDR2 SVGIG (reference sequence). The CDR3 DNA is TGTGCCTGGATGAATGGGCCTTCAAGTAGTGAAAAACTGTTTTTT. Translating it yields CAWMNGPSSSEKLFF.

This chain joins TRBV6-5 and TRBJ1-2, with 8 bases fitting TRBD1. The CDR3 runs 14 residues. Germline trimming cut 6 bases from V and 8 bases from J; bases unmatched to any gene: 11. Germline lookup yields CDR1 MNHEY and CDR2 SVGAGI. In DNA, the CDR3 is TGTGCCAGCAGACTACCGGGACAGGCGTCCGGCTACACCTTC. Protein: CASRLPGQASGYTF.

The V gene is TRBV19, the J gene TRBJ1-6; D call uncertain. Trimming removed 7 bases from V and 7 bases from J, with 17 bases in between. The length of the CDR3 is 15 residues. CDR1 LNHDA and CDR2 SQIVND come from the germline V gene (reference sequence). The CDR3 region is CASKSVSSENSPLHF. In nucleotides, the CDR3 is TGTGCCAGTAAATCGGTTTCAAGTGAAAATTCACCCCTCCACTTT.

The rearrangement links TRBV6-1 to TRBJ2-3, with 7 bases lining up with TRBD1. V trimming: 6 bases; J trimming: 0 bases; junction bases outside the gene matches: 6. The CDR3 sequence is 15 residues long. Looked up from germline, CDR1 is MNHNS and CDR2 is SASEGT. The CDR3 loop is CASRSGTVSTDTQYF. In DNA form, the CDR3 reads TGTGCCAGCAGATCCGGGACAGTGAGCACAGATACGCAGTATTTT.

This clone was detected only a few times. The chain carries TRBV5-1 and TRBJ2-5; a possible D gene is TRBD2 (5 bases). V lost 4 bases to trimming and J lost 5 bases, with 18 bases between them. CDR1 and CDR2 (germline): SGHRS, YFSETQ. The CDR3 is 15 residues long. The CDR3 reads CASSPGGRGGETQYF. The CDR3 region has the DNA TGCGCCAGCAGCCCCGGAGGCAGAGGCGGGGAGACCCAGTACTTC.

The chain is built from TRBV11-2 and TRBJ2-1; TRBD2 matches 12 bases. There are 16 residues in the CDR3. CDR1 is SGHAT, CDR2 FQNNGV, per germline. J lost 10 bases, V lost 0 bases, and 7 bases had no gene match. In nucleotides, the CDR3 is TGTGCCAGCAGCTTAGATCTTCTAGCGGGAGGGCAGGAGCAGTTCTTC. It is translated as CASSLDLLAGGQEQFF.

The chain recombines TRBV5-1 with TRBJ2-5; 11 nucleotides match TRBD2. Germline V gene sequence: CDR1 SGHRS, CDR2 YFSETQ. Losses at the gene ends were 4 bases for V and 2 bases for J; bases not matched to a gene: 7. The CDR3 loop spans 16 amino acids. CDR3 DNA: TGCGCCAGCAGCCCGGGACTAGCGGTATTTCAAGAGACCCAGTACTTC. Residues: CASSPGLAVFQETQYF.